The sequence of this TCR beta chain was determined in a study of identical twins. Broader study findings: Insertions were fewer in abundant cord blood beta clonotypes, whereas memory repertoires showed none of this pattern.

TCRdb used MiXCR to reprocess the 5' RACE reads, holding one entry per CDR3 protein. The sample lists hundreds of thousands of distinct CDR3 sequences; roughly 18% were seen once. This CDR3 comprises 14 residues. CDR1 is SGHRS, CDR2 YFSETQ, per germline. V gave up 3 bases and J gave up 9 bases, with 16 bases separating them. Regarding this clonotype: No antigen is known for it.

This same sample was also part of a study on T cells expressing NK-cell markers. According to that study: The CD3+CD56-NKG2C+ fraction of several donors was also led by these clonotypes. HCMV specificity was not established for the expanded NKG2C+ T cell clones.

Sequenced sample: PBMCs. This chain connects TRBV5-1 to TRBJ2-1; D may be TRBD1 (5 bases). This TCR came from a woman aged 18-29 years in good health. CDR3 bases: TGCGCCAGCAGCTGGGGCTTGGGCGCAGGTGAGCAGTTCTTC. Its protein is CASSWGLGAGEQFF.